This is a list of T cell receptor beta chains from one sample in a study of shared clonotypes between healthy human individuals. This table comes from immunoSEQ multiplex PCR, and its TCRdb copy is limited to in-frame clones, with some not included. The sample carries over a million clones, 98% recorded once. Sequenced: naive CD4+ T cells sorted from blood. The receptors here all came from a man between 25 and 39 years old in good health. Both conserved end residues are part of each CDR3. The order of the fields is clone size, D gene, J gene, V gene, CDR3 DNA, CDR3 protein. The D gene is left open where the match is weak. Some rows have no size entry. The others give once, few or many, or a class for an expanded clone.

>NA|NA|TRBJ2-1|TRBV28
TGTGCCAGCAGCCCCGAGATGTTAAGAGGACACGGTCGCACAATGTGTCAGTTCTTC
CASSPEMLRGHGRTMCQFF
>NA|TRBD2|TRBJ2-7|TRBV5-1
TGCGCCAGCAGCTTGTGGAGCGGGACTAGCGGGAGTGGCGTAACCTACGAGCAGTACTTC
CASSLWSGTSGSGVTYEQYF
>NA|TRBD1|TRBJ1-3|TRBV6-1
TGTGCCAGCAGCAGACAGGGTTTGGGTGGAAACACCATATATTTT
CASSRQGLGGNTIYF
>NA|NA|TRBJ1-1|TRBV5-1
TGCGCCAGCAGTCTTGACGGCATGAACACTGAAGCTTTCTTT
CASSLDGMNTEAFF
>once|NA|TRBJ1-1|TRBV5-1
TGCGCCAGCAGGCGGAGGGTTACGGACACTGAAGCTTTCTTT
CASRRRVTDTEAFF
>NA|NA|TRBJ2-5|TRBV29-1
TGCAGCGTTGGTGAGGCAGGAGGGAAGACCCAGTACTTC
CSVGEAGGKTQYF
>NA|NA|TRBJ1-1|TRBV19
TGTGCCAGTAGTCCGTTCGGACATCAGAACACTGAAGCTTTCTTT
CASSPFGHQNTEAFF
>NA|NA|TRBJ2-7|TRBV7-2
TGTGCCAGCAGCTTAGATGTGTGGACGCCTCCCCGTCGGTGGGAGCAGTACTTC
CASSLDVWTPPRRWEQYF
>NA|TRBD1|TRBJ2-7|TRBV5-4
TGTGCCAGCAGCCAAACCGACAGGGTCCACGAGCAGTACTTC
CASSQTDRVHEQYF
>once|TRBD1|TRBJ1-5|TRBV2
TGTGCCACTCGTGCTCAGGGGGTAAGCAATCAGCCCCAGCATTTT
CATRAQGVSNQPQHF
>NA|NA|TRBJ2-5|TRBV5-1
TGCGCCAGCAGCTTGGTCCCAGGACAAGAGACCCAGTACTTC
CASSLVPGQETQYF
>NA|NA|TRBJ2-2|TRBV5-4
TGTGCCAGCAGCCACGAACCCGCTGGGGAGCTGTTTTTT
CASSHEPAGELFF
>once|NA|TRBJ1-2|TRBV20-1
TGCAGTGCCCGTCTACGGAGTGGCTACACCTTC
CSARLRSGYTF
>once|NA|TRBJ1-4|TRBV4-2
TGTGCCAGCAGCCAAGATCAGGGGACATCCGAGGAAAAACTGTTTTTT
CASSQDQGTSEEKLFF
>NA|NA|TRBJ1-3|TRBV28
TGTGCCAGCAGTTTGAGGGCGCCGGGAAACACCATATATTTT
CASSLRAPGNTIYF
>NA|NA|TRBJ2-7|TRBV19
TGTGCCAGTAGTGCGGGGCAGGTTTTCTCCGAGCAGTACTTC
CASSAGQVFSEQYF
>NA|NA|TRBJ2-1|TRBV19
TGTGCCAGTAAGAAGGGCCCCAGCCACAATGAGCAGTTCTTC
CASKKGPSHNEQFF
>NA|NA|TRBJ1-1|TRBV28
TGTGCCACCCACGTCCAGGCCCCGCTGGAAGCTTTCTTT
CATHVQAPLEAFF
>NA|NA|TRBJ1-2|TRBV27
TGTGCCAGCAGTTTTATAGGGGAGCGTGGCTATGGCTACACCTTC
CASSFIGERGYGYTF
>NA|NA|TRBJ2-7|TRBV5-1
TGCGCCAGCAGCCCCCAACTCGACAAGACCGAGCAGTACTTC
CASSPQLDKTEQYF
>NA|NA|TRBJ2-7|TRBV5-4
TGTGCCAGCAGCTTACAGGGTCTTTTCGAGCAGTACTTC
CASSLQGLFEQYF
>NA|NA|TRBJ2-1|TRBV6-5
TGTGCCAGCAGTCTCGGGACAAACTCGTGGAATGAGCAGTTCTTC
CASSLGTNSWNEQFF
>NA|TRBD1|TRBJ2-7|TRBV11-2
TGTGCCAGCAGTTTACAGGGGGCTGCCCTCTACGAGCAGTACTTC
CASSLQGAALYEQYF
>NA|NA|TRBJ2-1|TRBV19
TGTGCCAGCAACCAGGGACGTGAGCAGTTCTTC
CASNQGREQFF
>NA|NA|TRBJ2-3|TRBV12-5
TGTGCTAGTGGTTTAGCTGCAGATACGCAGTATTTT
CASGLAADTQYF
>NA|NA|TRBJ2-3|TRBV5-4
TGTGCCAGCAGCTTGGGAGGGACCTCCACAGATACGCAGTATTTT
CASSLGGTSTDTQYF
>NA|TRBD1|TRBJ2-2|TRBV5-1
TGCGCCAGCAGCTTGACAGGGGGTAACACCGGGGAGCTGTTTTTT
CASSLTGGNTGELFF